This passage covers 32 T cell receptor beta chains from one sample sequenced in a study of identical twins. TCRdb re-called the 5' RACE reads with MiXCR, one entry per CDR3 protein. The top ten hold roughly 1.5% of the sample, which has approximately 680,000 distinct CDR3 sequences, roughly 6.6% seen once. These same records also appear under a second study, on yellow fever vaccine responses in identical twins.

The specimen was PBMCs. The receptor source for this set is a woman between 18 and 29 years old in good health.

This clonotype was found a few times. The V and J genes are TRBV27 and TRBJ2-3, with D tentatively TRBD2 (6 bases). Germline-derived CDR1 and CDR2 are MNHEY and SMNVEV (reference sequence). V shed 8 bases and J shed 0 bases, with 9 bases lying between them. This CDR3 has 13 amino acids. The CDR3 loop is CASLAGSTDTQYF. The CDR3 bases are TGTGCCAGCCTCGCGGGGAGCACAGATACGCAGTATTTT.

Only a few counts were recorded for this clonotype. For the CDR3, the DNA is TGTGCCAGCAGGGTACTTACCCATTATGAAGCTTTCTTT. As protein: CASRVLTHYEAFF. This rearrangement joins TRBV7-9 to TRBJ1-1; D not certain. This CDR3 has 13 amino acids. Germline V gives CDR1 SEHNR, CDR2 FQNEAQ (reference sequence). The V and J ends lost 6 bases and 7 bases respectively, with 15 bases between them.

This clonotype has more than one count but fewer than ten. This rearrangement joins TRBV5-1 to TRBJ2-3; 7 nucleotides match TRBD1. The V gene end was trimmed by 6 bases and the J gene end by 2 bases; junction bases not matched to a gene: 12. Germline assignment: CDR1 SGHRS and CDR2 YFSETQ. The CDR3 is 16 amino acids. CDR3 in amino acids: CASTKQTTGYTDTQYF. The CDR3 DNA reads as TGCGCCAGCACGAAACAAACGACAGGGTACACAGATACGCAGTATTTT.

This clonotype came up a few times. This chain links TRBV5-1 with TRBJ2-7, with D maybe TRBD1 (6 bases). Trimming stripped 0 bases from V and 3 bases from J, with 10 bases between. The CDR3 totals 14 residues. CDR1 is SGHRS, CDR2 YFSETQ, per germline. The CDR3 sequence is CASSLVGQLYEQYV. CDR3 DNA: TGCGCCAGCAGCTTGGTAGGACAGCTCTACGAGCAGTACGTC.

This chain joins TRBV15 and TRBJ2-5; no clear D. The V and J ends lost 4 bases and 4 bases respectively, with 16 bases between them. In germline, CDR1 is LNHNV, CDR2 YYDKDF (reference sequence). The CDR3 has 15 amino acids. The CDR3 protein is CATSNRLERSETQYF. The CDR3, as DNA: TGTGCCACCAGCAATCGACTGGAGAGGTCAGAGACCCAGTACTTC.

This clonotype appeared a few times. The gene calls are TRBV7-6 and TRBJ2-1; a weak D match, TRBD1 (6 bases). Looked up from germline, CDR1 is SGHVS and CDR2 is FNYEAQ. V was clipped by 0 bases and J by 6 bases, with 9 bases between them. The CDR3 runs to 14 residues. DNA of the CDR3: TGTGCCAGCAGCTTAGCGGCAGGGGCCAATGAGCAGTTCTTC. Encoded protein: CASSLAAGANEQFF.

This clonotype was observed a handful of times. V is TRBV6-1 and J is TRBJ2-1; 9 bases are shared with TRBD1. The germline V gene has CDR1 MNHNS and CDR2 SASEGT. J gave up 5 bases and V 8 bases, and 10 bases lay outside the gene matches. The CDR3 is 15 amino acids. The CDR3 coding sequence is TGTGCCAGCGGCGACCCGGGACAGGGTAACAATGAGCAGTTCTTC. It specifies CASGDPGQGNNEQFF.

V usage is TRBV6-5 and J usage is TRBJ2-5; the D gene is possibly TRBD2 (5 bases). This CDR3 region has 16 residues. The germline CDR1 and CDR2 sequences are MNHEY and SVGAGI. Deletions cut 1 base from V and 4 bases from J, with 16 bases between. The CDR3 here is CASSYWSGVVGETQYF. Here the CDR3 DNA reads TGTGCCAGCAGTTACTGGTCCGGGGTGGTGGGAGAGACCCAGTACTTC.

CDR3 nucleotide sequence: TGCAGTGCTAGAGGACAGCCTAGAGAGACCCAGTACTTC. It yields the protein CSARGQPRETQYF. V and J are TRBV20-1 and TRBJ2-5; TRBD1 is a possible D gene (5 bases). This CDR3 spans 13 amino acids. V lost 1 base and J lost 4, with 10 bases in between. Looked up from germline, CDR1 is DFQATT and CDR2 is SNEGSKA (reference sequence).

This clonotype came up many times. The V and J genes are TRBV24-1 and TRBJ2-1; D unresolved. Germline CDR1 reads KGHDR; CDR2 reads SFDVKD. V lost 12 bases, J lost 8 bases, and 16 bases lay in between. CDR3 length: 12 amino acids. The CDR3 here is CAPAGKWDEQFF. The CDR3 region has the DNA TGTGCCCCCGCCGGAAAATGGGATGAGCAGTTCTTC.

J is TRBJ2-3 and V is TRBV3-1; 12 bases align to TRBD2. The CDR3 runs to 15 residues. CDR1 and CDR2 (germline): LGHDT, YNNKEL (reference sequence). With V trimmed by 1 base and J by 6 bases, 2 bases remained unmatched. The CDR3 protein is CASSQGTSGDDTQYF. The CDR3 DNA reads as TGTGCCAGCAGCCAAGGGACTAGCGGGGACGATACGCAGTATTTT.

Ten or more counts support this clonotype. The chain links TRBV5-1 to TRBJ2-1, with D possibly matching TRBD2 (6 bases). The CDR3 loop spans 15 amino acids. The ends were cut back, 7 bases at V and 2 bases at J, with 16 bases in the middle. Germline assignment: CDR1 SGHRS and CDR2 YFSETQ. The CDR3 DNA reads TGCGCCAGCCTAATACGGGAGAAGGCCTACAATGAGCAGTTCTTC. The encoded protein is CASLIREKAYNEQFF. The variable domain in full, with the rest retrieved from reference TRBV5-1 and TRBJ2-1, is KAGVTQTPRYLIKTRGQQVTLSCSPISGHRSVSWYQQTPGQGLQFLFEYFSETQRNKGNFPGRFSGRQFSNSRSEMNVSTLELGDSALYLCASLIREKAYNEQFFGPGTRLTVL.

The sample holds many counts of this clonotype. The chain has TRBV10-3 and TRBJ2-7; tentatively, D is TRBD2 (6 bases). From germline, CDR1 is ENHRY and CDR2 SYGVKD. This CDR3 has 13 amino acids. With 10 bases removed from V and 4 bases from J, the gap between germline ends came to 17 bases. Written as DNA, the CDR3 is TGTGCCAGCTCTCCACTAGCTGGGTACGAGCAGTACTTC. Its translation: CASSPLAGYEQYF.

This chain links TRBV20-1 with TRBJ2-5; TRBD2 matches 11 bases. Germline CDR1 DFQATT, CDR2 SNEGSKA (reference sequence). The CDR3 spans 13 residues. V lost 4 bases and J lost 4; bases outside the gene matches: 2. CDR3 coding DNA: TGCAGTGCTACAACTAGCGGGGGAGAGACCCAGTACTTC. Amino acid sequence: CSATTSGGETQYF.

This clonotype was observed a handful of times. The CDR3 loop reads CASSLYKVNTEAFF. CDR3 nucleotide sequence: TGCGCCAGCAGCTTGTACAAGGTGAACACTGAAGCTTTCTTT. V and J are TRBV5-1 and TRBJ1-1; D is unclear. Trimming removed 1 base at V and 0 bases at J, with 7 bases between. This CDR3 comprises 14 residues. Germline CDR1 and CDR2: SGHRS and YFSETQ.

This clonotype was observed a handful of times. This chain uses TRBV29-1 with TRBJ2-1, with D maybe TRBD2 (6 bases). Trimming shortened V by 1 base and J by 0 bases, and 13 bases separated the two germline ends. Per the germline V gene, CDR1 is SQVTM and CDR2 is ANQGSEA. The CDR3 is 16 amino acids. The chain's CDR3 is CSVEVPAGSSYNEQFF. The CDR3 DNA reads TGCAGCGTTGAAGTACCGGCGGGGAGCTCCTACAATGAGCAGTTCTTC.

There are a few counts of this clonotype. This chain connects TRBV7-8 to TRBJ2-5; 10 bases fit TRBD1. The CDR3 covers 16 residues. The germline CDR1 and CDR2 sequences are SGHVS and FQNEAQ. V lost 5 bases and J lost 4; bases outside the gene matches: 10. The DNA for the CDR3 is TGTGCCAGCAGCGTCTACCGGGACAGGGGTTTAGAGACCCAGTACTTC. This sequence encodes CASSVYRDRGLETQYF.

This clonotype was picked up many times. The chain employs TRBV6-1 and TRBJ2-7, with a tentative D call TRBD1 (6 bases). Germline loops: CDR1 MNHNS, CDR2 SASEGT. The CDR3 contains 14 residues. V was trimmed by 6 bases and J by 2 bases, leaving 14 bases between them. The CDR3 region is CASSPQPGAYEQYF. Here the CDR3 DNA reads TGTGCCAGCAGCCCCCAGCCAGGGGCCTACGAGCAGTACTTC.

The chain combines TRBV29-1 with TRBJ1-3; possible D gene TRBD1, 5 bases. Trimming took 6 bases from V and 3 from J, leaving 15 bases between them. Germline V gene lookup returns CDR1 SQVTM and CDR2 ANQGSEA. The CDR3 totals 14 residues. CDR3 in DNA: TGCAGCGTCGCAGTCCCGGGACGTGGAAACACCATATATTTT. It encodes CSVAVPGRGNTIYF. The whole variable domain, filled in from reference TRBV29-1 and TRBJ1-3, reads SAVISQKPSRDICQRGTSLTIQCQVDSQVTMMFWYRQQPGQSLTLIATANQGSEATYESGFVIDKFPISRPNLTFSTLTVSNMSPEDSSIYLCSVAVPGRGNTIYFGEGSWLTVV.

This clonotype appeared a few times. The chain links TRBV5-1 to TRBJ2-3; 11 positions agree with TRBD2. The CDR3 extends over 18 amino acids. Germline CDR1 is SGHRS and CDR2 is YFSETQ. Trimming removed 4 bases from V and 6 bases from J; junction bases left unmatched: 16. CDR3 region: CASSAGTSGHQPLDTQYF. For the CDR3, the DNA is TGCGCCAGCAGCGCCGGGACTAGCGGACATCAACCCCTCGATACGCAGTATTTT.

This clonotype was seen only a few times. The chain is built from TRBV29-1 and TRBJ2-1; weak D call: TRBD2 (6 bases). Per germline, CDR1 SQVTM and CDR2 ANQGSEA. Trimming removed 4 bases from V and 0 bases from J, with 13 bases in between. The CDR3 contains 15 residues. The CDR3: CSVVGGVGSYNEQFF. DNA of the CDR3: TGCAGCGTTGTTGGCGGGGTAGGCTCCTACAATGAGCAGTTCTTC.

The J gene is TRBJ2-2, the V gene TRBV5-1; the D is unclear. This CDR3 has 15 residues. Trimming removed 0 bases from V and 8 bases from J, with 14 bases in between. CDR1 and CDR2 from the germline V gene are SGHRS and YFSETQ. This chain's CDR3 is CASSLGTPQRGELFF. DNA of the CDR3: TGCGCCAGCAGCTTGGGGACCCCCCAAAGGGGGGAGCTGTTTTTT.

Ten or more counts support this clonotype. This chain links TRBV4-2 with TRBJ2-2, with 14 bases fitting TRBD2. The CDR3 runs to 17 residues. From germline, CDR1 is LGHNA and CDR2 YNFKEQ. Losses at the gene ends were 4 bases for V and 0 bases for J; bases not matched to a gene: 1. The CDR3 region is CASSPGLAGANTGELFF. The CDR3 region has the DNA TGTGCCAGCAGCCCGGGACTAGCGGGGGCGAACACCGGGGAGCTGTTTTTT.

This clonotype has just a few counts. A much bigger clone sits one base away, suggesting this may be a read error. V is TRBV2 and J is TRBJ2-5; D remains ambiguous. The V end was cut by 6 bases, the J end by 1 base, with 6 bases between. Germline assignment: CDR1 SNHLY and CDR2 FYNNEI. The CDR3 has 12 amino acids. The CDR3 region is CASRPAQETQYF. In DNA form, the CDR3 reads TGTGCCAGCAGGCCCGCCCAAGAGACCCAGTACTTC.

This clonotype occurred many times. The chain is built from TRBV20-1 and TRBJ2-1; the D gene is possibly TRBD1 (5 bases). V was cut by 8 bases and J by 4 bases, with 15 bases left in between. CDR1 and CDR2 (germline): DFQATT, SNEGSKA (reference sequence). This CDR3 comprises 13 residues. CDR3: CSTPAGQYNEQFF. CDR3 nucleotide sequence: TGCAGTACCCCGGCAGGGCAGTACAATGAGCAGTTCTTC.

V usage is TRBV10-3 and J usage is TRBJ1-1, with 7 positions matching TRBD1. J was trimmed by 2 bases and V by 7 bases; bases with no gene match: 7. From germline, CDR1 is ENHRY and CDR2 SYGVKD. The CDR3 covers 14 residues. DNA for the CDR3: TGTGCCATCACAGAGGGGGCAATTAACACTGAAGCTTTCTTT. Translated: CAITEGAINTEAFF.

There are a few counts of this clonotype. The CDR3 nucleotides read TGTGCCAGCAGTTACTCAGGGCAGGGGGCAAATGAGCAGTTCTTC. Translated: CASSYSGQGANEQFF. The chain employs TRBV6-5 and TRBJ2-1, with TRBD1 matching 8 bases. CDR3 length: 15 amino acids. Germline CDR1 and CDR2: MNHEY and SVGAGI. Trimming removed 0 bases from V and 7 bases from J; junction bases left unmatched: 5.

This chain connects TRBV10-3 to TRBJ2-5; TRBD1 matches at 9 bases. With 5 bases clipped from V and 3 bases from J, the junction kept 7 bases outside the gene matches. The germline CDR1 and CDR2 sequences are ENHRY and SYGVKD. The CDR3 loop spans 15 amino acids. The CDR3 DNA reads TGTGCCATCAGTAGCGTCGACAGGGGGAAAGAGACCCAGTACTTC. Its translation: CAISSVDRGKETQYF.

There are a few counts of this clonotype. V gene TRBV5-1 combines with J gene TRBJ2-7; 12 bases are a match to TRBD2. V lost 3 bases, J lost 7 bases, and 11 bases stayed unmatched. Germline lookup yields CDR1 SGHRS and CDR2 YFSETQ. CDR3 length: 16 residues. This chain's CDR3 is CASSSGLAGGPSEQYF. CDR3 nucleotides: TGCGCCAGCAGCTCTGGTCTAGCGGGAGGGCCAAGTGAGCAGTACTTC.

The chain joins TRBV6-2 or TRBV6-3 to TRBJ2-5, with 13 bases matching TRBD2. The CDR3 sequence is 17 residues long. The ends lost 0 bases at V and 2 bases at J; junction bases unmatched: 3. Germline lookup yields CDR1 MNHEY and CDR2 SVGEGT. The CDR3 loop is CASSYSTSGGLQETQYF. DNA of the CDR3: TGTGCCAGCAGTTACTCGACTAGCGGGGGGCTACAAGAGACCCAGTACTTC.

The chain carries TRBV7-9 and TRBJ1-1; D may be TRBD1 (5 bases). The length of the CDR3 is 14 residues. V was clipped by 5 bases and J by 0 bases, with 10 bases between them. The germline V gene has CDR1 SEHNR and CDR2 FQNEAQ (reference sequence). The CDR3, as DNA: TGTGCCAGCAGCCGACAGTCCATGAACACTGAAGCTTTCTTT. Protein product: CASSRQSMNTEAFF. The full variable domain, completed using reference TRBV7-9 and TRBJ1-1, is DTGVSQNPRHKITKRGQNVTFRCDPISEHNRLYWYRQTLGQGPEFLTYFQNEAQLEKSRLLSDRFSAERPKGSFSTLEIQRTEQGDSAMYLCASSRQSMNTEAFFGQGTRLTVV.

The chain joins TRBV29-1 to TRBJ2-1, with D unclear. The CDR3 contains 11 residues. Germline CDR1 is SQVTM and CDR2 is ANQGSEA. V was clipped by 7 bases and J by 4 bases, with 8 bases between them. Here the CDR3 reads CSDDKYNEQFF. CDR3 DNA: TGCAGCGATGATAAGTACAATGAGCAGTTCTTC.